The subject of this entry is one T cell receptor (beta chain). What it recognizes is unknown. Profiling relied on immunoSEQ multiplex PCR, and the TCRdb table lists in-frame clones only, not all of them. The sample has 100,000 to 120,000 clones, 92% seen once; the top ten hold 2% to 3%. Trimming took 1 base from V and 4 from J, leaving 7 bases between them. The germline V gene has CDR1 GTSNPN and CDR2 SVGIG (reference sequence). This CDR3 has 13 residues. The data stem from a study of T cell responses to AZD1222 COVID-19 vaccine. General study points: Donors were chiefly white British, with a greater number of females, and clonal diversity was perhaps underestimated. Among spike-specific TCRs, nearly half reportedly target unmutated variant regions.

This sample comprised peripheral blood, obtained 28 days after the second AZD1222 dose. This receptor was identified in an adult who received the AZD1222 COVID-19 vaccine. The V call is TRBV30, the J call TRBJ1-4; TRBD1 might be the D (6 bases). This CDR3 is CAWSGQVNEKLFF. In DNA, the CDR3 is TGTGCCTGGAGTGGACAGGTTAATGAAAAACTGTTTTTT.